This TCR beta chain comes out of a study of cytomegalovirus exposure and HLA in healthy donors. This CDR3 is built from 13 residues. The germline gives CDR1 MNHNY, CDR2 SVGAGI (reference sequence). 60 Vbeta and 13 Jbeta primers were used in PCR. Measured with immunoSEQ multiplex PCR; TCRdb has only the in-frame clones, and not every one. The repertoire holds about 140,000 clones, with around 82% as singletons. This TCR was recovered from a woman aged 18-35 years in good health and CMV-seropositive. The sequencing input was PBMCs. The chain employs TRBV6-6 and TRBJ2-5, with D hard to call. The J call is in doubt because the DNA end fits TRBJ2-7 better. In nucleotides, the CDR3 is TGTGCCAGCAGTTACCGAGCAAGTAACGAGCAGTACTTC. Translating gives CASSYRASNEQYF.